The rows below give T cell receptor beta chains drawn from one sample of a study of blood T cell repertoires in COVID-19. Produced via immunoSEQ multiplex PCR; TCRdb's table is partial and in-frame only. The sample comprises under 120,000 clones, roughly 84% of which are singletons, and 2% to 2.5% rests with the top ten. The sample taken for sequencing was peripheral blood. These receptors came from a human donor in a cohort sampled during active COVID-19. The CDR3 runs from the conserved cysteine through the conserved F or W. A clone size is listed for some rows: how often the clone was seen (once, few, many), or a class if it is expanded.

clone size,V gene,CDR3 protein
NA,TRBV6-6,CASSRLAGATRWHEQFF
NA,TRBV5-5,CASSPTGEEPQHF
few,TRBV3-1/TRBV3-2,CASSQAVSVLGYGYTF
NA,TRBV7-9,CASSRDTQETQYF
NA,TRBV24-1,CATSPGQGSYGYTF
NA,TRBV6-5,CASNRVDGNTIYF
NA,TRBV2,CASSDTVDSGVFF
NA,TRBV6-5,CASSYSGQGGTEAFF
once,TRBV4-3,CASSQGGGGKDTQYF
NA,TRBV28,CASREGPTNYGYTF
NA,TRBV6-2/TRBV6-3,CASSRQGRDQPQHF
NA,TRBV9,CASSVVGNTDTQYF
NA,TRBV30,CAWSVGQGNSPLHF
few,TRBV4-3,CASSPKAGGGLDTQYF
NA,TRBV19,CASSKQGGGTDTQYF
NA,TRBV28,CASSLNRNYGYTF
NA,TRBV11-2,CASNAQANYGYTF
NA,TRBV5-1,CASSPEGLASYEQYF
NA,TRBV5-1,CASCVSFLPGLGDTGELFF
NA,TRBV4-1,CASSQEGGLAGPYEQYF
NA,TRBV5-1,CASSPLAGTDTQYF
NA,TRBV5-1,CASSSLGDTEAFF
NA,TRBV6-1,CASSEDRGVQETQYF
NA,TRBV5-1,CASSLGAGSNTGELFF
NA,TRBV25-1,CATRRDGASYEQYF
NA,TRBV19,CASSPGTGGNTIYF
NA,TRBV4-1,CASSQDGRAMNTEAFF
NA,TRBV2,CASSPTGSRSPLHF